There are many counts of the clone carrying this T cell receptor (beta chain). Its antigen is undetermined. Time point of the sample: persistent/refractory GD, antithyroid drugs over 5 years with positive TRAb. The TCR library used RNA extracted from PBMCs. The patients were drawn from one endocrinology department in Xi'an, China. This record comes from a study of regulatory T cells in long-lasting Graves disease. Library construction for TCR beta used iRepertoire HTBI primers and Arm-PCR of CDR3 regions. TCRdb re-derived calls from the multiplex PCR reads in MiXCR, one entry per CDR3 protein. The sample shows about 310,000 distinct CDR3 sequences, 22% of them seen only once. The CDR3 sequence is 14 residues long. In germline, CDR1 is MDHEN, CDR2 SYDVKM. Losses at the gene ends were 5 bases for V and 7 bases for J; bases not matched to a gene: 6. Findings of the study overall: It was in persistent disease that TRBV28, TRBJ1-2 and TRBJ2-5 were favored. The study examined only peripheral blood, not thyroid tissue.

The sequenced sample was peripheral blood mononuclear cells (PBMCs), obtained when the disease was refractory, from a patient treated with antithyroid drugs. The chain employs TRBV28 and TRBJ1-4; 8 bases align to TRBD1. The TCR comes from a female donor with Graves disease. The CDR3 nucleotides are TGTGCCAGCAGTACCGGACAGGGCCCTGAAAAACTGTTTTTT. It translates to CASSTGQGPEKLFF.